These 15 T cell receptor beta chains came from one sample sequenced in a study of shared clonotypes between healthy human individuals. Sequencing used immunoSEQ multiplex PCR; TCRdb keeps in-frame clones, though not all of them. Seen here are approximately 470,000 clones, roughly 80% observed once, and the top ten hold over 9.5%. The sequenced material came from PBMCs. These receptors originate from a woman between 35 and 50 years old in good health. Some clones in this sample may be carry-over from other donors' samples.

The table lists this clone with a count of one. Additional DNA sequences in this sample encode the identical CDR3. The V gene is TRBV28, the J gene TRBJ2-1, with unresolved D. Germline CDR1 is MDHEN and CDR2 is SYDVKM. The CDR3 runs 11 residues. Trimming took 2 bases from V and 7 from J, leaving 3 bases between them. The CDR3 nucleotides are TGTGCCAGCAGTTTAGGTAATGAGCAGTTCTTC. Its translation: CASSLGNEQFF.

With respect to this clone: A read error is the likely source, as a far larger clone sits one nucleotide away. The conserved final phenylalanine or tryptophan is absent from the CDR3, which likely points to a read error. In DNA, the CDR3 is TGTGCCATCAGTGAGTGGGGGACAGGGAATGGCTACACCTCC. It specifies CAISEWGTGNGYTS. V is TRBV10-3 and J is TRBJ1-2; the match to TRBD1 covers 9 bases. The germline V gene has CDR1 ENHRY and CDR2 SYGVKD. V was pared by 1 base and J by 6 bases, with 3 bases of the junction left unmatched. The CDR3 contains 14 residues.

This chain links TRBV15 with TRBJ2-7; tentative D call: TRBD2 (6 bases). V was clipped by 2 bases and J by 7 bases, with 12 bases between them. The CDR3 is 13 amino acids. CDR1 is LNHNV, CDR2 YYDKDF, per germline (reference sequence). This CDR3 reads CATSRRDSGEQYF. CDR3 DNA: TGTGCCACCAGCAGAAGGGACTCTGGGGAGCAGTACTTC.

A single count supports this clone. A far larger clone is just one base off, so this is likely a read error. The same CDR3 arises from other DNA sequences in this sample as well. Here the CDR3 reads CASSSYRGGAETQYF. As DNA, the CDR3 is TGCGCCAGCAGTTCCTACAGGGGGGGAGCGGAGACCCAGTACTTC. The chain employs TRBV28 and TRBJ2-5; TRBD1 might be the D (8 bases). The CDR3 has 15 amino acids. The germline gives CDR1 MDHEN, CDR2 SYDVKM.

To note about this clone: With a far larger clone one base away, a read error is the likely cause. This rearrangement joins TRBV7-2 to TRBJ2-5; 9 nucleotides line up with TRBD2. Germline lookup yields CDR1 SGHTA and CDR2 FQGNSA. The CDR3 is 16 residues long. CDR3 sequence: CASGLGLAGRQETQYF. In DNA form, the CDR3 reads TGTGCCAGCGGCTTAGGGCTAGCGGGACGCCAAGAGACCCAGTACTTC.

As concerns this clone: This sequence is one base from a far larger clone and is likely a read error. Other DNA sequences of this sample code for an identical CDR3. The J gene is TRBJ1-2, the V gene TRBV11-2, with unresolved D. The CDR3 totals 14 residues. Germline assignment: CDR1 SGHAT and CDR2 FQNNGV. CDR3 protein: CASSLDRRVHGYTF. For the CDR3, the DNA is TGTGCCAGCAGCCTAGATCGGAGGGTTCATGGCTACACCTTC.

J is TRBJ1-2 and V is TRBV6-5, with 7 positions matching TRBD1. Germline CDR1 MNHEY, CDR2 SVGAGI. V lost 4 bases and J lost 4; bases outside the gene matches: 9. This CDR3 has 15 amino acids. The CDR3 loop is CASSWSPGQSYGYTF. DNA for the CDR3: TGTGCCAGCAGTTGGTCCCCGGGACAGAGCTATGGCTACACCTTC.

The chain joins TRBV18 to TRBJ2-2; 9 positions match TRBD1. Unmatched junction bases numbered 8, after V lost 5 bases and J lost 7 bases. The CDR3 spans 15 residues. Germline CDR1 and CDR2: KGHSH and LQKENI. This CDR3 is CASSIGQGRIGELFF. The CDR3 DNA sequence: TGTGCCAGCTCAATTGGACAGGGGCGGATCGGGGAGCTGTTTTTT.

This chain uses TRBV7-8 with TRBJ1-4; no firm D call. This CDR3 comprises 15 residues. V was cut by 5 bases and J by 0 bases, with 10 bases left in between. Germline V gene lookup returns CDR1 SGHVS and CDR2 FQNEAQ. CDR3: CASSGWVATNEKLFF. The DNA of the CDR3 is TGTGCCAGCAGCGGTTGGGTGGCAACTAATGAAAAACTGTTTTTT.

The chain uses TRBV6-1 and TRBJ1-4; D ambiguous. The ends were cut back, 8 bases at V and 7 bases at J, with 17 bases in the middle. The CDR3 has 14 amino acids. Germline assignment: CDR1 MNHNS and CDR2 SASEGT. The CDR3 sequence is CASSRALRSEKLFF. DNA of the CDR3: TGTGCCAGCTCCCGGGCCCTCAGGAGTGAAAAACTGTTTTTT.

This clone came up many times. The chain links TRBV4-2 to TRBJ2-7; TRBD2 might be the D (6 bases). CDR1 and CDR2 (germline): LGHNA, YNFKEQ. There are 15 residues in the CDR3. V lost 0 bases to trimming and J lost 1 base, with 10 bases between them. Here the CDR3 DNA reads TGTGCCAGCAGCCAAGATTTAGCGGCTTCCTACGAGCAGTACTTC. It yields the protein CASSQDLAASYEQYF.

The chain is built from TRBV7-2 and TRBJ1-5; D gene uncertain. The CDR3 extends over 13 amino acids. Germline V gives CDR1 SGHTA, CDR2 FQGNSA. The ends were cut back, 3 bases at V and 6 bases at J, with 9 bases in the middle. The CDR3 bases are TGTGCCAGCAGCTTTTCGCGGGCTCAGCCCCAGCATTTT. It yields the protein CASSFSRAQPQHF.

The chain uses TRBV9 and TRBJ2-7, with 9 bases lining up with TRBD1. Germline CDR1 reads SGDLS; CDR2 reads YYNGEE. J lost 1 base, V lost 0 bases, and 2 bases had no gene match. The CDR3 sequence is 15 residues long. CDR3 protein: CASSVGQGDSYEQYF. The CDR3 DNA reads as TGTGCCAGCAGCGTAGGACAGGGGGATTCCTACGAGCAGTACTTC.

Here the CDR3 reads CAWSHQGGVGQPQHF. The CDR3 nucleotides read TGTGCCTGGAGTCACCAGGGGGGGGTTGGGCAGCCCCAGCATTTT. The chain joins TRBV30 to TRBJ1-5, with 7 positions matching TRBD1. Germline CDR1 is GTSNPN and CDR2 is SVGIG (reference sequence). The CDR3 spans 15 residues. V gave up 2 bases and J gave up 7 bases; unmatched junction bases: 11.

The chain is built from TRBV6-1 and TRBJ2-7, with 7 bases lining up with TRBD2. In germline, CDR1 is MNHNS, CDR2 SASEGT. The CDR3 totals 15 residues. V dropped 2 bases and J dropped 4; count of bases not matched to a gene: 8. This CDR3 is CASSEPTGGTYEQYF. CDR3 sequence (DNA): TGTGCCAGCAGTGAACCAACGGGAGGAACATACGAGCAGTACTTC.